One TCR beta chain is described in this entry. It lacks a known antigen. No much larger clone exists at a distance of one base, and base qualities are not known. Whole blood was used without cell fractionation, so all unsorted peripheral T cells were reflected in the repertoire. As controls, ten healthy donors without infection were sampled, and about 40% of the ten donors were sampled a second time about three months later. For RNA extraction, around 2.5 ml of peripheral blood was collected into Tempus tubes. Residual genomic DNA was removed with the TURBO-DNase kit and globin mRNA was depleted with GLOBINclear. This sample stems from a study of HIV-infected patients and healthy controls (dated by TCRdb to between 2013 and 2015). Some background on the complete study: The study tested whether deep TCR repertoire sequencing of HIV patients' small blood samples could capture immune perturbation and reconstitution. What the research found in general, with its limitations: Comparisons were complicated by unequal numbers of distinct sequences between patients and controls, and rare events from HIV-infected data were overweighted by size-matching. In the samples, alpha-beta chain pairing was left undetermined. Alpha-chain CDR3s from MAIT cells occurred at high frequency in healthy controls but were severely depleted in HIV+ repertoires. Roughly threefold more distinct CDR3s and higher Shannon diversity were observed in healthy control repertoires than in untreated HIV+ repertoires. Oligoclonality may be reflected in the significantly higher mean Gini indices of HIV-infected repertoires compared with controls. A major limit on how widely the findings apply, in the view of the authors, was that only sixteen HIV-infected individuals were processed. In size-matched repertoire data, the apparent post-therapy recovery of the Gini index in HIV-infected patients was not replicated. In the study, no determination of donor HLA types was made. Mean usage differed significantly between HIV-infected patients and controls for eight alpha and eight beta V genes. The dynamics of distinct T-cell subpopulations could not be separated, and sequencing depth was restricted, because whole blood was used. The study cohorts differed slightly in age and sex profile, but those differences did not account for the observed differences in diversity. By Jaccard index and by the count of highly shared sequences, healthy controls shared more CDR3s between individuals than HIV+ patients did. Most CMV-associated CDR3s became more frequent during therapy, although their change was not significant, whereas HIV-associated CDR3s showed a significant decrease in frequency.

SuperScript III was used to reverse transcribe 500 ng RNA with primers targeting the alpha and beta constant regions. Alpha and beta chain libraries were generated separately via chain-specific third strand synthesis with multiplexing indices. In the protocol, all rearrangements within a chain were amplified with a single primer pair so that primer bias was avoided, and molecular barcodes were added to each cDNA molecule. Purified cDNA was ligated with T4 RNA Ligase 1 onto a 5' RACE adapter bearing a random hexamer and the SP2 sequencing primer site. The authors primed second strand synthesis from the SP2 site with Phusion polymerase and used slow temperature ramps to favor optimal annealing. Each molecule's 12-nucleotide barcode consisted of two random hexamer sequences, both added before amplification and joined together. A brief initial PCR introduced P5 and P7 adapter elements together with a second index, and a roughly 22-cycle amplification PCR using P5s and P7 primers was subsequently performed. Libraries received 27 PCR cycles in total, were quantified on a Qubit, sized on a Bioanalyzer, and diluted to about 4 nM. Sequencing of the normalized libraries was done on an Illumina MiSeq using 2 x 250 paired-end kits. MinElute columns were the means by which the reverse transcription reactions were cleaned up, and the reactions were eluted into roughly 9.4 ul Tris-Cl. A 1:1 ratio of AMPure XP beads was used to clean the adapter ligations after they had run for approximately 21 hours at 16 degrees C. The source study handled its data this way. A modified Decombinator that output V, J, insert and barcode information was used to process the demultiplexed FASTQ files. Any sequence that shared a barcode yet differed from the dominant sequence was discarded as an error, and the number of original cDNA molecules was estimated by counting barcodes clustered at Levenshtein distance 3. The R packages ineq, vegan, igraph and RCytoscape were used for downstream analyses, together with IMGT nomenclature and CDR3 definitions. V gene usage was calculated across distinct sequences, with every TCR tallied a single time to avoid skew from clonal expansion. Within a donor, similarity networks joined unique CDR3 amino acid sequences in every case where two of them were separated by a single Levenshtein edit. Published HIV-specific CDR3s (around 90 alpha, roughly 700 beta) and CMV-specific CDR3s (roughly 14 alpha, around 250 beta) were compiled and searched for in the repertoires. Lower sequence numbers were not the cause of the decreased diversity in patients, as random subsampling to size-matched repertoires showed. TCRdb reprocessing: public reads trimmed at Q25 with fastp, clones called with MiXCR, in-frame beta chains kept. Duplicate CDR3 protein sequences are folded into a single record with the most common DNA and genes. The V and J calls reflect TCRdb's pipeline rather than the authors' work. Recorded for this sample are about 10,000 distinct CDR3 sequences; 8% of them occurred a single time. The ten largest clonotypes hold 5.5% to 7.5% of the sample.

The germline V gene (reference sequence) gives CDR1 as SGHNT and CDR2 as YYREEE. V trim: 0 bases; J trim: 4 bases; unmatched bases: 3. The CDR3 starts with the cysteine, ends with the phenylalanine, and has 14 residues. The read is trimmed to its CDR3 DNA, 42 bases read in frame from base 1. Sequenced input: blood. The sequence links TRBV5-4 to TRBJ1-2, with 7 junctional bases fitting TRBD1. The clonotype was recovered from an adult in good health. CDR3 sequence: CASSLAGTAYGYTF. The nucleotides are TGTGCCAGCAGCTTGGCTGGGACAGCCTATGGCTACACCTTC.